This TCR beta chain originates from a study of blood T cell repertoires in COVID-19 (dated by TCRdb to about 2020). Study-level background: Samples covering the acute and convalescent phases of COVID-19 were provided by collaborators in the United States, Italy and Spain. The material from the prospective study consisted of cDNA or gDNA derived from T cells, B-cell-depleted T cells, or PBMCs. The dataset comprised deeply sampled blood TCRbeta repertoires from subjects exposed to, actively infected with, or recovered from COVID-19. A freely available public database, intended as a resource for researchers studying the immune response to SARS-CoV-2, is where the repertoires were released. The samples were drawn from two sources: the first 160 participants of the ongoing ImmuneRACE study, and 1,200 or so subjects contributed by 6 global collaborators. A de-identified subject ID, COVID-19 status, age in years and sex were almost always included in the sample metadata. Where available, HLA class I and class II types were taken from metadata supplied by the sample provider and were not determined by assay-based typing. Overall study outcomes, separate from this receptor: The quantity of clinical and demographic metadata differed by source and by participant and was supplied without curation.

TCRbeta CDR3 regions were amplified from genomic DNA by means of the immunoSEQ Assay, a bias-controlled multiplex PCR. Per the authors' processing: The number of nucleated cells in each sample was estimated by amplification of reference gene primers within the assay. To quantify the absolute abundance of each unique TCRbeta CDR3 rearrangement, sequence reads were collapsed and filtered. For each sample, productive Simpson clonality was calculated by taking the square root of Simpson's diversity index across productive rearrangements. TCRdb carries this immuneACCESS record with in-frame sequences only. Its versions omit some clonotypes, under half of them owing to an unresolved V gene in the studies checked, with the rest unexplained. D and trimming were read from the DNA, whereas the V and J calls and clone size are those reported in that table. Counted in this sample were around 230,000 clones; about four fifths of them appeared once. Approximately 10% of the sample comes from the top ten.

Its CDR3 holds 14 amino acids, cysteine through phenylalanine. Only the CDR3 portion is preserved as DNA: 42 bases, with reading frame beginning at the first base. Trimming accounts for 2 bases at V and 6 bases at J, while the number of junction bases matched to no gene is 5. According to the germline V gene (reference sequence), CDR1 reads LGHDT and CDR2 reads YNNKEL. The collaborating institutions used their own protocols to collect whole blood in K2EDTA tubes. For TCRbeta analysis, collaborators shipped samples as frozen whole blood, isolated PBMCs, or DNA extracted from either of those sample types. A note on this clone: Its antigen is still unknown. No clone much larger than this one lies a single base away; base qualities are absent.

The chain is encoded by TRBV3-1 (or the pseudogene TRBV3-2) joined to TRBJ1-1; the junction holds 8 bases that match TRBD1. This sequence originates from a woman older than 75 with acute or convalescent COVID-19. Material: peripheral blood. CDR3 loop: CASSQSIQGAEAFF. At the DNA level, the sequence is TGTGCCAGCAGCCAATCAATACAGGGGGCTGAAGCTTTCTTT.